Included here is one T cell receptor beta chain sequence, with context. The data derive from a study of cytomegalovirus exposure and HLA in healthy donors. The assay was immunoSEQ multiplex PCR, and TCRdb's table has in-frame clones only and misses some. This table holds around 130,000 clones, under 90% found once. This clonotype was sampled from a man aged 25 to 45 in good health and CMV-seronegative. Sequencing was done on a sample of PBMCs.

The CDR3 protein is CASSPLETTATEAFF. For the CDR3, the DNA is TGTGCCAGCTCACCCCTCGAGACTACGGCCACTGAAGCTTTCTTT. The chain uses TRBV18 and TRBJ1-1; no reliable D call. This CDR3 is 15 amino acids long. Looked up from germline, CDR1 is KGHSH and CDR2 is LQKENI. V was cut by 3 bases and J by 4 bases, with 15 bases left in between.